This is a list of T cell receptor beta chains from one sample in a study of shared clonotypes between healthy human individuals. Data came from immunoSEQ multiplex PCR; TCRdb stores just in-frame clones and leaves some out. The table lists hundreds of thousands of clones, 76% of them singletons, with approximately 13% in the top ten. The sequencing input was PBMCs. The receptors were gathered from a woman aged 40-49 years in good health. Some clones in this sample may be carry-over from other donors' samples. The CDR3 runs from the conserved cysteine through the conserved F or W. D genes are given only for firm matches. Not every row has a clone size; where given, it reads once, few, many or a size class.

J gene: TRBJ2-3
clone size: -
V gene: TRBV7-3
D gene: TRBD2
CDR3 protein: CASSLNGRLATDTQYF
CDR3 DNA: TGTGCCAGCAGCTTAAACGGGAGGCTGGCGACAGATACGCAGTATTTT

J gene: TRBJ2-3
clone size: -
V gene: TRBV7-3
D gene: -
CDR3 protein: CASSLGEDTQYF
CDR3 DNA: TGTGCCAGCAGCTTAGGGGAGGATACGCAGTATTTT

J gene: TRBJ2-7
clone size: -
V gene: TRBV6-1
D gene: -
CDR3 protein: CASSESQRVGYF
CDR3 DNA: TGTGCCAGCAGTGAATCTCAACGGGTTGGGTACTTC

J gene: TRBJ1-1
clone size: -
V gene: TRBV2
D gene: -
CDR3 protein: CASSEDVGEKGTEAFF
CDR3 DNA: TGTGCCAGCAGTGAAGATGTGGGGGAGAAGGGCACTGAAGCTTTCTTT

J gene: TRBJ2-3
clone size: few
V gene: TRBV5-4
D gene: -
CDR3 protein: CASSRDADTQYF
CDR3 DNA: TGTGCCAGCTCCCGGGACGCAGATACGCAGTATTTT

J gene: TRBJ2-7
clone size: -
V gene: TRBV7-2
D gene: -
CDR3 protein: CASSLQGSNEQYF
CDR3 DNA: TGTGCCAGCAGCTTACAGGGTTCCAACGAGCAGTACTTC

J gene: TRBJ1-1
clone size: -
V gene: TRBV9
D gene: -
CDR3 protein: CASRAGTWPGEAFF
CDR3 DNA: TGTGCCAGCAGAGCCGGGACATGGCCGGGCGAAGCTTTCTTT

J gene: TRBJ2-3
clone size: -
V gene: TRBV10-2
D gene: -
CDR3 protein: CASSEALTSTDTQYF
CDR3 DNA: TGCGCCAGCAGTGAGGCCCTAACTAGCACAGATACGCAGTATTTT

J gene: TRBJ2-7
clone size: -
V gene: TRBV25-1
D gene: TRBD1
CDR3 protein: CASSELGVNRGSYEQYF
CDR3 DNA: TGTGCCAGCAGTGAATTGGGGGTTAACAGGGGGTCGTACGAGCAGTACTTC

J gene: TRBJ2-7
clone size: -
V gene: TRBV5-8
D gene: -
CDR3 protein: CATASPYSYEQYF
CDR3 DNA: TGTGCCACCGCGTCCCCCTACTCCTACGAGCAGTACTTC

J gene: TRBJ2-7
clone size: -
V gene: TRBV28
D gene: -
CDR3 protein: CATKVGGGEAYEQYF
CDR3 DNA: TGTGCCACCAAAGTGGGGGGAGGCGAGGCCTACGAGCAGTACTTC

J gene: TRBJ2-3
clone size: -
V gene: TRBV7-2
D gene: TRBD2
CDR3 protein: CASTNSGRMIDTQYF
CDR3 DNA: TGTGCCAGCACCAATAGCGGGAGGATGATAGATACGCAGTATTTT

J gene: TRBJ1-1
clone size: once
V gene: TRBV11-1
D gene: TRBD1
CDR3 protein: CASSQDRRWDTEAFF
CDR3 DNA: TGTGCCAGCAGCCAGGACAGGAGGTGGGACACTGAAGCTTTCTTT

J gene: TRBJ1-3
clone size: -
V gene: TRBV11-2
D gene: -
CDR3 protein: CASSLVWANTIYF
CDR3 DNA: TGTGCCAGCAGCTTAGTGTGGGCAAACACCATATATTTT

J gene: TRBJ2-1
clone size: -
V gene: TRBV28
D gene: TRBD2
CDR3 protein: CASSSLLALQGYEQFF
CDR3 DNA: TGTGCCAGCAGCTCCCTACTAGCGCTCCAGGGCTATGAGCAGTTCTTC

J gene: TRBJ1-1
clone size: -
V gene: TRBV5-1
D gene: TRBD1
CDR3 protein: CASSTGQLNTEAFF
CDR3 DNA: TGCGCCAGCAGTACGGGACAGCTAAACACTGAAGCTTTCTTT

J gene: TRBJ2-3
clone size: -
V gene: TRBV9
D gene: -
CDR3 protein: CASSVGATRSADTQYF
CDR3 DNA: TGTGCCAGCAGCGTAGGGGCTACTAGATCCGCAGATACGCAGTATTTT

J gene: TRBJ1-1
clone size: -
V gene: TRBV27
D gene: -
CDR3 protein: CASSPYIPGHGEAFF
CDR3 DNA: TGTGCCAGCAGTCCTTACATTCCGGGACACGGAGAAGCTTTCTTT

J gene: TRBJ2-7
clone size: -
V gene: TRBV7-2
D gene: -
CDR3 protein: CASSPTTYEQYF
CDR3 DNA: TGTGCCAGCAGCCCGACAACCTACGAGCAGTACTTC

J gene: TRBJ2-7
clone size: few
V gene: TRBV2
D gene: TRBD2
CDR3 protein: CASTSGRLAGDSHEQYF
CDR3 DNA: TGTGCCAGCACCTCCGGGAGGCTAGCGGGAGATTCCCACGAGCAGTACTTC

J gene: TRBJ2-5
clone size: -
V gene: TRBV15
D gene: -
CDR3 protein: CATKLDSQETQYF
CDR3 DNA: TGTGCCACCAAGTTGGACAGCCAAGAGACCCAGTACTTC

J gene: TRBJ1-2
clone size: -
V gene: TRBV28
D gene: TRBD1
CDR3 protein: CASSLQGAQHGYTF
CDR3 DNA: TGTGCCAGCAGTTTACAGGGGGCGCAACATGGCTACACCTTC

J gene: TRBJ1-5
clone size: -
V gene: TRBV10-3
D gene: -
CDR3 protein: CAISESKNQPQHF
CDR3 DNA: TGTGCCATCAGTGAGTCGAAGAATCAGCCCCAGCATTTT

J gene: TRBJ2-1
clone size: -
V gene: TRBV7-9
D gene: TRBD2
CDR3 protein: CASSFGGSAYNEQFF
CDR3 DNA: TGTGCCAGCAGCTTTGGCGGGAGCGCCTACAATGAGCAGTTCTTC

J gene: TRBJ2-6
clone size: -
V gene: TRBV18
D gene: -
CDR3 protein: CASSPGEANVLTF
CDR3 DNA: TGTGCCAGCTCACCAGGGGAGGCCAACGTCCTGACTTTC

J gene: TRBJ2-3
clone size: -
V gene: TRBV28
D gene: -
CDR3 protein: CASSSPSAGTQYF
CDR3 DNA: TGTGCCAGCAGTTCCCCTAGTGCAGGCACGCAGTATTTT

J gene: TRBJ2-2
clone size: -
V gene: TRBV7-2
D gene: -
CDR3 protein: CASSLRAALAAGELFF
CDR3 DNA: TGTGCCAGCAGCTTAAGGGCAGCCCTGGCTGCCGGGGAGCTGTTTTTT

J gene: TRBJ2-7
clone size: -
V gene: TRBV4-2
D gene: -
CDR3 protein: CASSQEIDSSYEQYF
CDR3 DNA: TGTGCCAGCAGCCAAGAAATAGACAGCTCCTACGAGCAGTACTTC

J gene: TRBJ2-1
clone size: -
V gene: TRBV29-1
D gene: -
CDR3 protein: CSVAESSYNEQFF
CDR3 DNA: TGCAGCGTTGCTGAGAGCTCCTACAATGAGCAGTTCTTC

J gene: TRBJ2-1
clone size: -
V gene: TRBV29-1
D gene: -
CDR3 protein: CSGRLGTTYNEQFF
CDR3 DNA: TGCAGCGGCCGACTGGGGACAACTTACAATGAGCAGTTCTTC

J gene: TRBJ2-3
clone size: -
V gene: TRBV18
D gene: -
CDR3 protein: CASSPPAPPDTQYF
CDR3 DNA: TGTGCCAGCTCACCACCGGCCCCCCCAGATACGCAGTATTTT

J gene: TRBJ1-6
clone size: -
V gene: TRBV4-1
D gene: TRBD1
CDR3 protein: CASSQEGGGAKNSPLHF
CDR3 DNA: TGCGCCAGCAGCCAAGAGGGAGGGGGCGCGAAGAATTCACCCCTCCACTTT

J gene: TRBJ1-2
clone size: -
V gene: TRBV7-6
D gene: -
CDR3 protein: CASGLGGMYSDGYTF
CDR3 DNA: TGTGCCAGCGGTCTTGGGGGGATGTACAGCGATGGCTACACCTTC

J gene: TRBJ2-1
clone size: -
V gene: TRBV19
D gene: -
CDR3 protein: CASSIFLVVYNEQFF
CDR3 DNA: TGTGCCAGTAGTATATTTCTAGTAGTCTACAATGAGCAGTTCTTC

J gene: TRBJ2-7
clone size: -
V gene: TRBV23-1
D gene: TRBD2
CDR3 protein: CASSPKTLAGGYEQYF
CDR3 DNA: TGCGCCAGCAGTCCCAAGACACTAGCGGGAGGCTACGAGCAGTACTTC

J gene: TRBJ2-1
clone size: -
V gene: TRBV1
D gene: -
CDR3 protein: CTSSQSDYAPNNEQFF
CDR3 DNA: TGCACCAGCAGCCAAAGCGACTATGCCCCTAACAATGAGCAGTTCTTC

J gene: TRBJ1-1
clone size: many
V gene: TRBV11-2
D gene: TRBD1
CDR3 protein: CAEDRGPEAFF
CDR3 DNA: TGTGCAGAAGACAGGGGGCCTGAAGCTTTCTTT